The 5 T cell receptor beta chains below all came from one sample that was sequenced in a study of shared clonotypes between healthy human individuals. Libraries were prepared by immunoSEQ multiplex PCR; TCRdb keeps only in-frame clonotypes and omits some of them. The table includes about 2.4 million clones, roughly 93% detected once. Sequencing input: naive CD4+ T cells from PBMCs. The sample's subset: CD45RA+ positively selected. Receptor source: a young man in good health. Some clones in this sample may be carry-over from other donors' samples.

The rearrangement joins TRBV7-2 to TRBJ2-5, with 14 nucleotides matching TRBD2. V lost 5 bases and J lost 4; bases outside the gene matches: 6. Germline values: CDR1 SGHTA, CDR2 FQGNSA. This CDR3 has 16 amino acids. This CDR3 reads CASSRGLAGVGETQYF. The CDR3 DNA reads TGTGCCAGCAGCAGGGGACTAGCGGGAGTTGGAGAGACCCAGTACTTC.

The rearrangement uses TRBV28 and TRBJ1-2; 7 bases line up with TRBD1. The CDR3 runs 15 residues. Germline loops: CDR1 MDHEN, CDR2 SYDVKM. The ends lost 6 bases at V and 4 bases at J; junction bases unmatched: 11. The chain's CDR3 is CASSEAGQKSYGYTF. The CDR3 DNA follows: TGTGCCAGCAGCGAGGCGGGACAGAAAAGCTATGGCTACACCTTC.

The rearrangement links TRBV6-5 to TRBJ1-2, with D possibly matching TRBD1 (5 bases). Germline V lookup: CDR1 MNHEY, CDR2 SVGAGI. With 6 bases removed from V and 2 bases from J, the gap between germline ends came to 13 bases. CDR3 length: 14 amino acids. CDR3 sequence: CASRLTGQNYGYTF. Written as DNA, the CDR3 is TGTGCCAGCAGACTTACCGGACAAAACTATGGCTACACCTTC.

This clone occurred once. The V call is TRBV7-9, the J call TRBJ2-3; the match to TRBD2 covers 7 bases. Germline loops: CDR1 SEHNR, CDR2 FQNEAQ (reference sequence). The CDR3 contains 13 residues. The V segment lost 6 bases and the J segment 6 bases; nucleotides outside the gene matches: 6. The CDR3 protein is CASSWRGGDTQYF. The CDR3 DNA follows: TGTGCCAGCAGTTGGCGGGGAGGGGATACGCAGTATTTT.

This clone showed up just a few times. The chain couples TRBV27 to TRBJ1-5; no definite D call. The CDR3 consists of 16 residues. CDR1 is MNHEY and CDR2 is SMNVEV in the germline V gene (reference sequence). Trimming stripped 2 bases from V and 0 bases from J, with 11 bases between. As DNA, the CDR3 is TGTGCCAGCAGTTTAGTAGGGCTTGATAGCAATCAGCCCCAGCATTTT. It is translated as CASSLVGLDSNQPQHF.